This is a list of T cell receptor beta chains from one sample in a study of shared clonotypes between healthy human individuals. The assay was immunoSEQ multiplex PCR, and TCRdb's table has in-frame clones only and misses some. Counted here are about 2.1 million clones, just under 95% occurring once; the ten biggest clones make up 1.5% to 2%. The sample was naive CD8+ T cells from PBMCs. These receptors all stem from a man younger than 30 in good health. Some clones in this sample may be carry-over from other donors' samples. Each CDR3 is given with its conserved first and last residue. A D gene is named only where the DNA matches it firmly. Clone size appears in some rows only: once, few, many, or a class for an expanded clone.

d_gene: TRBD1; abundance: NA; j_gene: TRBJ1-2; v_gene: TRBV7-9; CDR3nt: TGTGCCAGCAGCCAGGGGACAGGCGGCTATGGCTACACCTTC; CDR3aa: CASSQGTGGYGYTF
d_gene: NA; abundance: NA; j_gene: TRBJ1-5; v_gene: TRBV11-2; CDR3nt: TGTGCCAGCAGCTTAGATGGCAGAGACAATCAGCCCCAGCATTTT; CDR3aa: CASSLDGRDNQPQHF
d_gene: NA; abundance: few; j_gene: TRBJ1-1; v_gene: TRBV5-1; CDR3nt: TGCGCCAGCAGCTTCCAGGGTCCTGAAGCTTTCTTT; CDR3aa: CASSFQGPEAFF
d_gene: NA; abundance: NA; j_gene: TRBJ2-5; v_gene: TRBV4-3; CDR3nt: TGCGCCAGCAGCCAAGATTGGAAGGGGCCCCAAGAGACCCAGTACTTC; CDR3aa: CASSQDWKGPQETQYF
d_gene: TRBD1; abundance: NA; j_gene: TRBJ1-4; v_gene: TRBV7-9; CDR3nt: TGTGCCAGCAGCTTGGGGACAGGTGGACGAGAAAAACTGTTTTTT; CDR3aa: CASSLGTGGREKLFF
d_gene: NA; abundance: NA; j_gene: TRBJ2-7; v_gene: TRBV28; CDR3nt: TGTGCCAGCAGTTTTGGGTTGCGTTACGAGCAGTACTTC; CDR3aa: CASSFGLRYEQYF
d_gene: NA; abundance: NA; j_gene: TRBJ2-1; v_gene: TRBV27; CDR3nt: TGTGCCAGCGGGATGGGGGGACCTCAGTTCTTC; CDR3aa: CASGMGGPQFF
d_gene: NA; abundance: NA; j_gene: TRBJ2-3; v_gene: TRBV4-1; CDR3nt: TGCGCCAGCAGCCAGGTCGAAAGAATAGCGGGCACAGATACGCAGTATTTT; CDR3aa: CASSQVERIAGTDTQYF
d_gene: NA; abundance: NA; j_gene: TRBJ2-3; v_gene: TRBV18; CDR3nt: TGTGCCAGCTCAGGGGCAGGGATTACAGATACGCAGTATTTT; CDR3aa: CASSGAGITDTQYF
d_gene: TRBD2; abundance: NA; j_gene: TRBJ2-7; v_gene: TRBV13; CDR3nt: TGTGCCAGCAGCTACGCCGGGACTAGTCGGTACGAGCAGTACTTC; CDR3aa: CASSYAGTSRYEQYF
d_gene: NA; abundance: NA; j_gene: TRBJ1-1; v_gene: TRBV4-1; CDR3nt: TGCGCCAGCAGCCCGCGGACGTACACTGAAGCTTTCTTT; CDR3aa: CASSPRTYTEAFF
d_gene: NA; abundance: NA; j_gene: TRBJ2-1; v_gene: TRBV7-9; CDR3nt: TGTGCCAGCAGCTCCCAGGCATTTGGGGGATACAATGAGCAGTTCTTC; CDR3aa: CASSSQAFGGYNEQFF
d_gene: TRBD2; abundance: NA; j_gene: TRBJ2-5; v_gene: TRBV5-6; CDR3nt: TGTGCCAGCAGCACTACCGGGCGCGGGGAGGGGGAGACCCAGTACTTC; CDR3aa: CASSTTGRGEGETQYF
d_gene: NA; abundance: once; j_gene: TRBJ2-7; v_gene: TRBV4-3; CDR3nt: TGCGCCAGCAGCCAATACAGGGAGGCCTGGTCCTACGAGCAGTACTTC; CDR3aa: CASSQYREAWSYEQYF
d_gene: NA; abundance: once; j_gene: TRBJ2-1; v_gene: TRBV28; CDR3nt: TGTGCCAGCAGTTTACCGCCTTCGGTCCCAATCTTCAATGAGCAGTTCTTC; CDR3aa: CASSLPPSVPIFNEQFF
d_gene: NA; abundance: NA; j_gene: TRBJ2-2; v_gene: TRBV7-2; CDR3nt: TGTGCCAGCAGCTCTAGGACAGATAACACCGGGGAGCTGTTTTTT; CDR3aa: CASSSRTDNTGELFF
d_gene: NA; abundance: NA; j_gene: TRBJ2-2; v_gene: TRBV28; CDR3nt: TGTGCCAGCAGTTTCACGGGAAGCACCGGGGAGCTGTTTTTT; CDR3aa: CASSFTGSTGELFF
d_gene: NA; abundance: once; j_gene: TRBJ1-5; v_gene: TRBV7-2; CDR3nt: TGTGCCAGCAGTCTGGAGGGTAAAAGCAATCAGCCCCAGCATTTT; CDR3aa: CASSLEGKSNQPQHF
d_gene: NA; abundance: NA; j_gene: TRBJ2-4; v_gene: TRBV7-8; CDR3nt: TGTGCCAGCAGCCGTCCCCCGGGACAACTAGCCAAAAACATTCAGTACTTC; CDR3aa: CASSRPPGQLAKNIQYF
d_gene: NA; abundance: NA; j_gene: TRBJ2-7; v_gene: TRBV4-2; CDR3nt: TGTGCCAGCAGCCCCACAACCTATGCTTCCTACGAGCAGTACTTC; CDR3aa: CASSPTTYASYEQYF
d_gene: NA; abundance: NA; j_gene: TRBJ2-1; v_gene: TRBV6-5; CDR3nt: TGTGCCAGCGAAAGGGGGAGGATGACCGGTGAGCAGTTCTTC; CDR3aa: CASERGRMTGEQFF
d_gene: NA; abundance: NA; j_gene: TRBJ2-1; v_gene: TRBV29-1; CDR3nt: TGCAGCGTTAGCCTAGTTACGACCAATGAGCAGTTCTTC; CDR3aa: CSVSLVTTNEQFF
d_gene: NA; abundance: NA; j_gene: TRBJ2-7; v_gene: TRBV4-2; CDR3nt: TGTGCCAGCTCGGGTGGAACGAACGAGCAGTACTTC; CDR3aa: CASSGGTNEQYF
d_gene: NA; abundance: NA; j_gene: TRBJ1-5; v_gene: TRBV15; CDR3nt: TGTGCCACCAGCAGAGGGGGGAATAGCAATCAGCCCCAGCATTTT; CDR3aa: CATSRGGNSNQPQHF
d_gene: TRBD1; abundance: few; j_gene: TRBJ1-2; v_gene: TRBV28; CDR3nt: TGTGCCAGCAGTCCCCGGACAGGGAAGGGGTATGGCTACACCTTC; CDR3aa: CASSPRTGKGYGYTF
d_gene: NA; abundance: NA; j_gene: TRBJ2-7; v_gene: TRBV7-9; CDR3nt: TGTGCCAGCAGCCCGGGGCAGGGGCTAGATCTATTGTACTTC; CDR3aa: CASSPGQGLDLLYF
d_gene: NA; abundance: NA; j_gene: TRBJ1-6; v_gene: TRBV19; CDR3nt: TGTGCCAGTAGTATAGTGGGACGAGGAGGTAATTCACCCCTCCACTTT; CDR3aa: CASSIVGRGGNSPLHF
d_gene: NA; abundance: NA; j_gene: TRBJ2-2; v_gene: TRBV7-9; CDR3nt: TGTGCCAGCAGCTTAGCCAAAGGGGACTCCCTTAGGCAACCGGGGGAGCTGTTTTTT; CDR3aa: CASSLAKGDSLRQPGELFF
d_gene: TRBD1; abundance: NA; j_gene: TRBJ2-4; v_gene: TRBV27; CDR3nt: TGTGCCAGCAGTGAGCGCATGCCGGGACAGGTCATAGCCAAAAACATTCAGTACTTC; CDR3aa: CASSERMPGQVIAKNIQYF
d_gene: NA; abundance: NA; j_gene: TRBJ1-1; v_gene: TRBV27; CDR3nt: TGTGCCAGCAGTTTATGGCTCGGCGAGAGGACTGAAGCTTTCTTT; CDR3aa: CASSLWLGERTEAFF
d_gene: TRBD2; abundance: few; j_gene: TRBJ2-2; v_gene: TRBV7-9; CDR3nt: TGTGCCAGCAGCCCGGGACTAGCGGGAAACACCGGGGAGCTGTTTTTT; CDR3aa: CASSPGLAGNTGELFF
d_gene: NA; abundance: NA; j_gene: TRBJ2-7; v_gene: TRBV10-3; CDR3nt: TGTGCCATCAGTGATGAAAGCGAGGGGGAGTACGAGCAGTACTTC; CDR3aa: CAISDESEGEYEQYF
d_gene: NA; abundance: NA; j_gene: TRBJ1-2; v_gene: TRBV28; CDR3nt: TGTGCCAGCACCTTACCGGACGTTGACTATGGCTACACCTTC; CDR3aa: CASTLPDVDYGYTF
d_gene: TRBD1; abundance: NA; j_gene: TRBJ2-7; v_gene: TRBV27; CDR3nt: TGTGCCAGTAATCCTTCGGGACAGCTTAACTACGAGCAGTACTTC; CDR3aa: CASNPSGQLNYEQYF
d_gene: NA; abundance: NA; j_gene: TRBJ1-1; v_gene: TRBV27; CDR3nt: TGTGCCAGCAGTTATGCCGACATCTCGTCGACTGAAGCTTTCTTT; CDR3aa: CASSYADISSTEAFF
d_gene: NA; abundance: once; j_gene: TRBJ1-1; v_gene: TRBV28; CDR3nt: TGTGCCAGCAGTCGGACCTATACGAACACTGAAGCTTTCTTT; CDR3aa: CASSRTYTNTEAFF
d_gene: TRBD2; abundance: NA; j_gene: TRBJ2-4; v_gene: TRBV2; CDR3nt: TGTGCCAGCAGTGATGGACTAGCGGGAAAAAACATTCAGTACTTC; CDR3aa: CASSDGLAGKNIQYF
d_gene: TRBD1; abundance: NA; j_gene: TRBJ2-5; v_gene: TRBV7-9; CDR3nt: TGTGCCAGCAGCGCAGACAGGGCCCAGTACTTC; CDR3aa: CASSADRAQYF
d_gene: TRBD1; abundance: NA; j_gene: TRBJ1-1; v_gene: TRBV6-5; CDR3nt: TGTGCCATCAGTGGTGCCGGGACAGGGTTTTCTGAAGCTTTCTTT; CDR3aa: CAISGAGTGFSEAFF
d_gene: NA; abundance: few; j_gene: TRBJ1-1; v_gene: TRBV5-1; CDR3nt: TGCGCCAGCAGTGGGGGGAACACTGAAGCTTTCTTT; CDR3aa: CASSGGNTEAFF
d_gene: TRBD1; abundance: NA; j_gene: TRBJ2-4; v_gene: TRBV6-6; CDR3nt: TGTGCCAGCAGTCCGACAGGGGTAGCCAAAAACATTCAGTACTTC; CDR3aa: CASSPTGVAKNIQYF
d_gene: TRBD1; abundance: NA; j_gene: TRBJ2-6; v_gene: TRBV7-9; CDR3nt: TGTGCCAGCAGCCTACGGGACAGGTACTCTGGGGCCAACGTCCTGACTTTC; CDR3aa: CASSLRDRYSGANVLTF
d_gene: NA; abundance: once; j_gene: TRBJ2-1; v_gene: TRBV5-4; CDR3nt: TGTGCCAGCAGCTTTAGGGGTGGTGGGGTAAATGAGCAGTTCTTC; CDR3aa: CASSFRGGGVNEQFF
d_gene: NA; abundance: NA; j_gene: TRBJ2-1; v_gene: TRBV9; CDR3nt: TGTGCCAGCAGTCCTCCGGGGGTGGGGCAGTTCTTC; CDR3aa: CASSPPGVGQFF
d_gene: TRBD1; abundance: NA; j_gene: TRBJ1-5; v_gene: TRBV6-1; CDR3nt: TGTGCCAGCCGACAGGGGAGTCAGCCCCAGCATTTT; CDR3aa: CASRQGSQPQHF
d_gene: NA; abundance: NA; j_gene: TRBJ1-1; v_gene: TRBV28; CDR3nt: TGTGCCAGCAGATCTGGGGTCATAGCTTTCTTT; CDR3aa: CASRSGVIAFF
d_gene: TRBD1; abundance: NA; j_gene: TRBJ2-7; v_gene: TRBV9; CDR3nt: TGTGCCAGCAGCGGGGACAGAAACTACGAGCAGTACTTC; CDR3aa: CASSGDRNYEQYF
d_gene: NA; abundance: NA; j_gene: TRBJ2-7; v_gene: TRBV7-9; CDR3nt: TGTGCCAGCAGCTCGGAGACGGGGGCCTACGAGCAGTACTTC; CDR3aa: CASSSETGAYEQYF
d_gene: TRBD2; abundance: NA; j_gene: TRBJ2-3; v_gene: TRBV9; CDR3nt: TGTGCCAGCAGCGTAGGGCGGGAGGGCGCGAATTTT; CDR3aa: CASSVGREGANF
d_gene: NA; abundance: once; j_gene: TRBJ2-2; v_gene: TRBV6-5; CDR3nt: TGTGCCAGCAGTTACTTCAACACCGGGGAGCTGTTTTTT; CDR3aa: CASSYFNTGELFF
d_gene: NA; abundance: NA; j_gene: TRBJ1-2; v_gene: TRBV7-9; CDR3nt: TGTGCCAGCAGCCCCAGGGAGAGCCTTGGAGGCTACACCTTC; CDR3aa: CASSPRESLGGYTF
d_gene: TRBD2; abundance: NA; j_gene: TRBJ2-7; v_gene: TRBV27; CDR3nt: TGTGCCAGCAGTTTATCCATAGCGGGGGGCGCTGAGCAGTACTTC; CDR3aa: CASSLSIAGGAEQYF
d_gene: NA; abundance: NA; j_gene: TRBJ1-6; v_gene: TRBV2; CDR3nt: TGTGCCAGCATGAGGGATGCCTATAATTCACCCCTCCACTTT; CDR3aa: CASMRDAYNSPLHF
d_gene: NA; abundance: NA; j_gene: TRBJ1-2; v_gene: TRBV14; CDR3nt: TGTGCCAGCAGCCAAGCCCGGGGATGGGCTGGCTACACCTTC; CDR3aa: CASSQARGWAGYTF
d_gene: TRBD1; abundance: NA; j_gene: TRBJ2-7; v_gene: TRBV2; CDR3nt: TGTGCCAGCAGTACAGGGGGTGCAAGCTACGAGCAGTACTTC; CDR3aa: CASSTGGASYEQYF
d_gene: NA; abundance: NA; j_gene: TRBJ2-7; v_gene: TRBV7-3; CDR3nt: TGTGCCAGCAGCTTAGCGGTGGGGCAGAACTACGAGCAGTACTTC; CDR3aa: CASSLAVGQNYEQYF
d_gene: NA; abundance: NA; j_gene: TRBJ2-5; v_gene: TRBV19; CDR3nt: TGTGCCAGTAGTATGGTACGGATCCGCGGAGGGGAGACCCAGTACTTC; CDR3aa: CASSMVRIRGGETQYF
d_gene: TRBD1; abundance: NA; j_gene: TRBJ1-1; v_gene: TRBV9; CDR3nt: TGTGCCAGCAGCGGGGGGACAGGAAGGGCTGAAGCTTTCTTT; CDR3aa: CASSGGTGRAEAFF